This entry lists 12 T cell receptor beta chains sequenced from one sample in a study of post-analysis software for immune sequencing data. Findings and caveats of the study: Roughly five TRBV segments appeared more often in patients than in controls, and TRBV5-6, TRBV5-1 and TRBV20-1 were among these.

No antigens are known for them. The library was made from cDNA and included unique molecular identifiers. TCRdb reanalysed the PCR reads using MiXCR and keeps one entry per CDR3 protein. The repertoire holds around 770,000 distinct CDR3 sequences, with 46% as singletons. Specimen: blood. These receptors all stem from a girl between 10 and 17 years old with multiple sclerosis.

The chain couples TRBV7-8 to TRBJ2-1; 14 bases fit TRBD2. Germline loops: CDR1 SGHVS, CDR2 FQNEAQ. The CDR3 length is 16 residues. V was pared by 5 bases and J by 9 bases, with 9 bases of the junction left unmatched. CDR3 sequence (DNA): TGTGCCAGCAGCCAGGGACTAGCGGGAGATTCGGTTGAGCAGTTCTTC. This sequence encodes CASSQGLAGDSVEQFF.

The chain combines TRBV9 with TRBJ2-1, with TRBD2 as a possible D gene (6 bases). CDR3 size: 15 residues. Trimming pared 0 bases from V and 7 bases from J, leaving 14 bases between. Germline V gene data show CDR1 as SGDLS and CDR2 as YYNGEE. The CDR3 region has the DNA TGTGCCAGCAGCGTAGGCGGGACCAACTGGAATGAGCAGTTCTTC. It codes for CASSVGGTNWNEQFF.

The chain has TRBV20-1 and TRBJ1-4, with D unresolved. The V end lost 6 bases, the J end lost 0 bases, and 14 bases lay between the germline ends. Germline V gene sequence: CDR1 DFQATT, CDR2 SNEGSKA (reference sequence). CDR3 length equals 15 residues. CDR3 bases: TGCAGTGCAGCGGGGTTCGCAGCAACTAATGAAAAACTGTTTTTT. As protein: CSAAGFAATNEKLFF.

This clonotype was observed once. The gene calls are TRBV5-7 and TRBJ2-4; unclear D gene. TRBV5-7 carries the ORF label, with uncertain function. CDR3 length: 16 residues. The V gene lost 0 bases and the J gene lost 0 bases, with 10 bases spanning the gap. CDR3 nucleotide sequence: TGTGCCAGCAGCTTGGACCAGAACGTAGCCAAAAACATTCAGTACTTC. As protein: CASSLDQNVAKNIQYF.

CDR3 protein: CASRPGLARSNEQFF. The CDR3, as DNA: TGTGCCAGCAGACCGGGACTAGCGCGATCTAATGAGCAGTTCTTC. The rearrangement uses TRBV6-2 or TRBV6-3 and TRBJ2-1, with TRBD2 identical over 10 bases. The CDR3 sequence is 15 residues long. With 6 bases clipped from V and 7 bases from J, the junction kept 9 bases outside the gene matches. From germline, CDR1 is MNHEY and CDR2 SVGEGT.

The chain couples TRBV11-2 to TRBJ2-1, with 7 bases aligning to TRBD1. CDR3 length equals 13 residues. Per the germline V gene, CDR1 is SGHAT and CDR2 is FQNNGV. The J segment lost 8 bases and the V segment lost 1 base, leaving 2 bases of the junction unmatched. CDR3 bases: TGTGCCAGCAGCTTAGCACAGGGGTATGAGCAGTTCTTC. Encoded protein: CASSLAQGYEQFF. The variable domain in full, with the rest retrieved from reference TRBV11-2 and TRBJ2-1, is EAGVAQSPRYKIIEKRQSVAFWCNPISGHATLYWYQQILGQGPKLLIQFQNNGVVDDSQLPKDRFSAERLKGVDSTLKIQPAKLEDSAVYLCASSLAQGYEQFFGPGTRLTVL.

V usage is TRBV20-1 and J usage is TRBJ1-2; unclear D gene. Trimming took 0 bases from V and 2 from J, leaving 13 bases between them. The CDR3 loop spans 15 amino acids. Germline V gives CDR1 DFQATT, CDR2 SNEGSKA (reference sequence). The CDR3 loop reads CSARDPQQSNYGYTF. The CDR3 nucleotides are TGCAGTGCTAGAGATCCCCAACAGAGCAACTATGGCTACACCTTC.

This clonotype was seen a few times. Given a much more abundant clone one base away, this may be a read error. The chain uses TRBV7-2 and TRBJ2-7; the match to TRBD2 covers 12 bases. The CDR3 length is 15 residues. The germline V gene has CDR1 SGHTA and CDR2 FQGNSA. The CDR3 loop reads CASSQGLAGSCEQYF. The CDR3 DNA reads TGTGCCAGCAGCCAAGGACTAGCGGGGTCCTGCGAGCAGTACTTC.

There are a few counts of this clonotype. The CDR3 sequence: CASSLVAMGGPDYGYTF. The CDR3 DNA reads as TGTGCCAGCAGCTTAGTAGCCATGGGGGGCCCAGACTATGGCTACACCTTC. This chain connects TRBV7-2 to TRBJ1-2; possibly TRBD1 for D (6 bases). Germline-derived CDR1 and CDR2 are SGHTA and FQGNSA. The CDR3 covers 17 residues. Between the trimmed V and J ends, which lost 1 base and 3 bases, there was a span of 18 bases.

This clonotype was recorded a few times. This rearrangement joins TRBV7-3 to TRBJ1-1; 9 positions match TRBD1. From germline, CDR1 is SGHTA and CDR2 FQGTGA. Germline trimming cut 2 bases from V and 2 bases from J; bases unmatched to any gene: 12. CDR3 length: 18 amino acids. The CDR3 DNA is TGTGCCAGCAGCTTACTCGCCGGGACAGGGAGTCCTAACACTGAAGCTTTCTTT. Residues: CASSLLAGTGSPNTEAFF.

This chain links TRBV20-1 with TRBJ2-5; 13 bases are shared with TRBD2. Germline loops: CDR1 DFQATT, CDR2 SNEGSKA (reference sequence). There are 14 residues in the CDR3. With V trimmed by 5 bases and J by 4 bases, 4 bases remained unmatched. The DNA of the CDR3 is TGCAGTGCTCCCGGACTAGCGGGAGCAGAGACCCAGTACTTC. Amino acid sequence: CSAPGLAGAETQYF.

The CDR3 spells CSAREPAGPNEQFF. CDR3 in DNA: TGCAGTGCTAGAGAGCCAGCGGGGCCCAATGAGCAGTTCTTC. The chain recombines TRBV20-1 with TRBJ2-1; TRBD2 matches 7 bases. CDR3 length: 14 residues. The V and J ends lost 0 bases and 6 bases, in that order; junction bases with no gene match: 5. CDR1 and CDR2 from the germline V gene are DFQATT and SNEGSKA (reference sequence).